A single sample gave rise to the 10 T cell receptor beta chains below, sequenced in a study of blood T cell repertoires in COVID-19. This table comes from immunoSEQ multiplex PCR, and its TCRdb copy is limited to in-frame clones, with some not included. The sample has about 75,000 clones, about 91% seen once; the top ten hold 5% to 8%. The sample was peripheral blood. Receptor source: a woman aged 45-65 years with acute or convalescent COVID-19.

This sequence joins TRBV7-9 and TRBJ1-2; 8 nucleotides line up with TRBD1. The V segment lost 2 bases and the J segment 0 bases; nucleotides outside the gene matches: 2. CDR1 and CDR2 (germline): SEHNR, FQNEAQ (reference sequence). The CDR3 totals 15 residues. CDR3 sequence: CASSLTGGPNYGYTF. In DNA form, the CDR3 reads TGTGCCAGCAGCTTAACAGGGGGACCTAACTATGGCTACACCTTC.

The chain employs TRBV4-2 and TRBJ2-7; TRBD2 might be the D (6 bases). V lost 3 bases, J lost 4 bases, and 16 bases lay in between. The CDR3 extends over 15 amino acids. In germline, CDR1 is LGHNA, CDR2 YNFKEQ. The CDR3 nucleotides read TGTGCCAGCAGCCAGGGGGACTTGGGCCTTTACGAGCAGTACTTC. Its protein is CASSQGDLGLYEQYF.

This clone was seen just once. The genes are TRBV5-1 and TRBJ1-1; 8 bases are shared with TRBD1. The CDR3 is 15 amino acids. Germline CDR1 and CDR2: SGHRS and YFSETQ. The trim removed 3 bases at V and 1 base at J, leaving 5 bases unmatched. In DNA form, the CDR3 reads TGCGCCAGCAGCTCCCTTGGGACAGGGAACACTGAAGCTTTCTTT. Residues: CASSSLGTGNTEAFF.

The V and J genes are TRBV19 and TRBJ1-6, with D unresolved. Per the germline V gene, CDR1 is LNHDA and CDR2 is SQIVND (reference sequence). V was cut by 3 bases and J by 0 bases, with 9 bases left in between. The CDR3 totals 16 residues. The CDR3 spells CASSISTSSYNSPLHF. In nucleotides, the CDR3 is TGTGCCAGTAGTATCTCAACAAGCTCCTATAATTCACCCCTCCACTTT.

This clone was counted a single time. The chain combines TRBV7-9 with TRBJ2-7; possible D gene TRBD2, 6 bases. This CDR3 is 16 amino acids long. V was cut by 3 bases and J by 5 bases, with 20 bases left in between. Per the germline V gene, CDR1 is SEHNR and CDR2 is FQNEAQ (reference sequence). The CDR3 reads CASSFYTPGGFNEQYF. CDR3 nucleotides: TGTGCCAGCAGCTTCTATACCCCCGGGGGATTCAACGAGCAGTACTTC.

The V and J genes are TRBV7-8 and TRBJ2-1, with 7 bases that match TRBD1. The CDR3 is made up of 14 amino acids. The V and J ends lost 5 bases and 5 bases, in that order; junction bases with no gene match: 6. Germline loops: CDR1 SGHVS, CDR2 FQNEAQ. The DNA of the CDR3 is TGTGCCAGCAGCCCAAGGGACAGCAACAATGAGCAGTTCTTC. Translation gives CASSPRDSNNEQFF.

V gene TRBV30 combines with J gene TRBJ2-5; 7 bases map to TRBD2. This CDR3 has 15 residues. The germline V gene has CDR1 GTSNPN and CDR2 SVGIG (reference sequence). The junction had 13 bases not matched to a gene; V was cut back by 4 bases and J by 5 bases. CDR3: CAWTPPGLPSETQYF. CDR3 nucleotide sequence: TGTGCCTGGACTCCCCCGGGACTACCGTCTGAGACCCAGTACTTC.

V usage is TRBV4-1 and J usage is TRBJ2-1; D is uncertain. V was clipped by 1 base and J by 1 base, with 14 bases between them. The CDR3 has 17 amino acids. Germline V lookup: CDR1 MGHRA, CDR2 YSYEKL. This CDR3 is CASSQGSAIGSYNEQFF. CDR3 in DNA: TGCGCCAGCAGCCAAGGGTCCGCCATCGGTTCCTACAATGAGCAGTTCTTC.

This clone has more than one count but fewer than ten. The V gene is TRBV29-1, the J gene TRBJ1-5; D may be TRBD1 (5 bases). Trimming took 0 bases from V and 11 from J, leaving 17 bases between them. Germline lookup yields CDR1 SQVTM and CDR2 ANQGSEA. The CDR3 has 14 residues. CDR3: CSVEDPVKGLAQHF. CDR3 bases: TGCAGCGTTGAAGATCCCGTGAAGGGGTTGGCCCAGCATTTT.

This chain connects TRBV28 to TRBJ1-4; D not resolved. The CDR3 has 12 amino acids. Germline assignment: CDR1 MDHEN and CDR2 SYDVKM. Trimming cost V 3 bases and J 10 bases, with 9 bases left between them. The CDR3 DNA reads TGTGCCAGCAGTTTCTCACTAGGAAAACTGTTTTTT. It yields the protein CASSFSLGKLFF.